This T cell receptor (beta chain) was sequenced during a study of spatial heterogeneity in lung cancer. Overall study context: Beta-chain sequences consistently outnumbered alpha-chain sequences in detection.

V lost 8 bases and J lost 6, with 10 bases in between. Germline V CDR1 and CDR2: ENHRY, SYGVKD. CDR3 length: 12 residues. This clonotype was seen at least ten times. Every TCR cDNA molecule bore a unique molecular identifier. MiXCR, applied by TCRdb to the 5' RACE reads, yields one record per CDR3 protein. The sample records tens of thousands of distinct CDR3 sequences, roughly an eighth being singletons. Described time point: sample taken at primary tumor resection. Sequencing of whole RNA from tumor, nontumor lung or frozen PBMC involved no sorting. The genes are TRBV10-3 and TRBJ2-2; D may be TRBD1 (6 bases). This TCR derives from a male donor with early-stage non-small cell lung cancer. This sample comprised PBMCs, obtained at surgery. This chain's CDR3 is CAIPGTSGELFF. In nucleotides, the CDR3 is TGTGCCATCCCGGGGACATCCGGGGAGCTGTTTTTT.